Included here is one T cell receptor (beta chain) sequence, with context. The antigen is unknown. A quantitative 5'-RACE method, one with molecular barcodes, was used to make TCR beta libraries. MiXCR was run by TCRdb on the 5' RACE reads, yielding one entry per CDR3 protein. The sample holds about 500,000 distinct CDR3 sequences; under 5.5% are singletons and the top ten take roughly 3.5%. This sample stems from a study of CD8 T cells in ankylosing spondylitis. Study findings and constraints: Apparently characteristic of ankylosing spondylitis blood was a TCR beta motif (under ten highly homologous variants).

This CDR3 comprises 17 residues. Germline CDR1 reads MNHEY; CDR2 reads SVGAGI. V lost 4 bases and J 0 bases, leaving 18 bases between the germline ends. The receptor was isolated from a male donor with ankylosing spondylitis. The V gene is TRBV6-5, the J gene TRBJ1-1; D is undetermined. The sample taken for sequencing was blood, either unsorted or a sorted T cell fraction (not recorded which). The CDR3 loop is CASSSDSPAKMNTEAFF. The CDR3 nucleotides read TGTGCCAGCAGTTCCGATTCCCCGGCCAAAATGAACACTGAAGCTTTCTTT.